The source of this T cell receptor (beta chain) is a study of T cells after yellow fever vaccination. Study-wide results and limits: Most primary-vaccination clones recurred post-booster (approximately 95% CD4, about 90% CD8).

TCR cDNA, made by 5'RACE template switching, carried an added universal primer site and UMIs. TCRdb re-analysed the 5' RACE reads in MiXCR, keeping a single row per CDR3 protein. Found here are approximately 90,000 distinct CDR3 sequences, less than 15% of them singletons; the top ten hold about 26%. The sequence was collected from a man younger than 35 who received the YFV17D yellow fever vaccine. The sample here was CD8+ T cells not binding an NS4B(214-222) dextramer, sorted from PBMCs, taken less than 25 days after the first yellow fever vaccination.

The DNA of the CDR3 is TGTGCCACCAGCACCCCGGGGGCAGATACGCAGTATTTT. It is translated as CATSTPGADTQYF. J is TRBJ2-3 and V is TRBV15, with a weak D call TRBD2 (6 bases). Per the germline V gene, CDR1 is LNHNV and CDR2 is YYDKDF (reference sequence). CDR3 size: 13 residues. Trimming pared 4 bases from V and 4 bases from J, leaving 9 bases between.